A selection of T cell receptor beta chains follows, all from one sample in a study of blood T cell repertoires in COVID-19. TCRdb's table, derived via immunoSEQ multiplex PCR, lists solely in-frame clones and lacks some. The table includes a few hundred thousand clones, about 86% detected once. The sequenced sample consisted of peripheral blood. These TCRs come from a person in their 70s with COVID-19, enrolled during active disease. CDR3s include the opening cysteine and the closing phenylalanine or tryptophan. The D gene is left open where the match is weak. Clone size is shown for a subset of rows, as once, few, many or a class of expanded clone.

17 | TRBJ2-7 | - | few | TRBV6-6 | CASSPYGLGGGAYEQYF | TGTGCCAGCAGTCCCTATGGCCTTGGGGGAGGCGCCTACGAGCAGTACTTC
13 | TRBJ1-4 | - | once | TRBV7-9 | CASSLGEGEKLFF | TGTGCCAGCAGCCTGGGCGAGGGTGAAAAACTGTTTTTT
13 | TRBJ1-1 | - | - | TRBV24-1 | CATSSERSTEAFF | TGTGCCACCAGTTCAGAGCGGAGCACTGAAGCTTTCTTT
15 | TRBJ1-4 | - | - | TRBV6-5 | CASIHSGGTNEKLFF | TGTGCCAGCATCCATAGTGGGGGGACTAATGAAAAACTGTTTTTT
17 | TRBJ2-2 | TRBD2 | - | TRBV9 | CASSPGLAGGGAGELFF | TGTGCCAGCAGCCCGGGACTAGCGGGAGGAGGGGCCGGGGAGCTGTTTTTT
15 | TRBJ1-4 | TRBD1 | - | TRBV9 | CASSVKGAGVEKLFF | TGTGCCAGCAGCGTGAAGGGGGCAGGTGTTGAAAAACTGTTTTTT
14 | TRBJ2-1 | - | few | TRBV19 | CASSRGDAHNEQFF | TGTGCCAGTAGTAGGGGAGACGCCCACAATGAGCAGTTCTTC
16 | TRBJ2-3 | - | - | TRBV9 | CASSVAAGFGTDTQYF | TGTGCCAGCAGCGTAGCGGCGGGGTTCGGCACAGATACGCAGTATTTT
15 | TRBJ2-7 | TRBD2 | - | TRBV6-5 | CASSFASGGSGEQYF | TGTGCCAGCAGTTTCGCTAGCGGGGGTTCGGGGGAGCAGTACTTC
14 | TRBJ1-5 | TRBD1 | - | TRBV28 | CASRGQGASQPQHF | TGTGCCAGCAGAGGACAGGGGGCATCTCAGCCCCAGCATTTT
13 | TRBJ1-1 | - | once | TRBV28 | CASGFPRTEEAFF | TGTGCCAGCGGATTCCCGAGGACAGAGGAAGCTTTCTTT
15 | TRBJ2-3 | TRBD2 | - | TRBV7-2 | CASSSGLAGADTQYF | TGTGCCAGCAGCTCCGGACTAGCAGGGGCAGATACGCAGTATTTT
13 | TRBJ2-2 | - | - | TRBV6-2/TRBV6-3 | CASSYTIPGELFF | TGTGCCAGCAGTTACACTATCCCCGGGGAGCTGTTTTTT
13 | TRBJ1-1 | TRBD1 | - | TRBV6-6 | CASSYSGQGGAFF | TGTGCCAGCAGTTACTCAGGACAGGGAGGTGCTTTCTTT
17 | TRBJ2-3 | TRBD2 | - | TRBV5-4 | CASSSRTSGGAGDTQYF | TGTGCCAGCAGCTCACGGACTAGCGGGGGGGCCGGAGATACGCAGTATTTT
14 | TRBJ1-1 | - | - | TRBV7-3 | CASSVPGVYTEAFF | TGTGCCAGCAGCGTGCCCGGGGTCTACACTGAAGCTTTCTTT
16 | TRBJ2-3 | TRBD1 | - | TRBV13 | CASSGGRDRGTDTQYF | TGTGCCAGCAGCGGAGGCCGGGACAGAGGCACAGATACGCAGTATTTT
15 | TRBJ2-1 | - | - | TRBV15 | CATSSGRGSYNEQFF | TGTGCCACCAGCAGTGGGCGGGGATCTTACAATGAGCAGTTCTTC
12 | TRBJ2-7 | TRBD2 | once | TRBV25-1 | CASRTRGGEQYF | TGTGCCAGCAGAACCCGGGGGGGTGAGCAGTACTTC
14 | TRBJ1-2 | TRBD1 | - | TRBV7-8 | CASRNRGPHYGYTF | TGTGCCAGCAGGAACAGGGGGCCGCACTATGGCTACACCTTC
15 | TRBJ2-1 | TRBD2 | - | TRBV6-5 | CASSRGLAGGDAEFF | TGTGCCAGCAGTCGGGGACTAGCGGGGGGGGACGCCGAGTTCTTC
13 | TRBJ2-1 | TRBD1 | - | TRBV6-5 | CASRAGGYNEQFF | TGTGCCAGCCGGGCAGGGGGATACAATGAGCAGTTCTTC
11 | TRBJ2-2 | - | - | TRBV20-1 | CSAPQAGELFF | TGCAGTGCTCCTCAGGCCGGGGAGCTGTTTTTT
15 | TRBJ1-6 | TRBD1 | - | TRBV3-1/TRBV3-2 | CASSRTTGLNSPLHF | TGTGCCAGCAGCCGAACGACAGGGCTCAACTCACCCCTCCACTTT